The present T cell receptor (beta chain) was sequenced within a study of Ad26.COV2.S vaccination and SARS-CoV-2 variants. Study overall: The Ad26.COV2.S arm of the COV1001 trial was where the donor was placed. Dosing was one shot or two shots 56 days apart. Findings and caveats of the study: Individuals receiving vaccine had higher spike-specific TCR breadth than placebo recipients did.

Sequencing was performed with immunoSEQ multiplex PCR; in TCRdb, only in-frame clones are kept and a portion is missing. The sample contains roughly 500,000 clones, 75% to 90% of which appear only once. Treatment given: some 20 received Ad26.COV2.S at low or high dose, single or two shots; about 5 received placebo; per-sample allocation not given. Vaccine and placebo recipients were sampled on day 63 after the first injection. Donation was by an adult aged 18-55 years who was in Boston. The table lists this clone with a count of one. Its specificity is unknown. The length of the CDR3 is 18 residues. Unmatched junction bases numbered 12, after V lost 5 bases and J lost 0 bases. Germline V gene data show CDR1 as LGHNT and CDR2 as FRNRAP.

The sequenced sample was peripheral blood, obtained in a trial of Ad26.COV2.S vaccine versus placebo. The TCR sequence derives from a person aged 18-65 years who received the Ad26.COV2.S COVID-19 vaccine or a placebo. This chain connects TRBV12-5 to TRBJ2-1; 8 positions match TRBD2. The DNA of the CDR3 is TGTGCTAGTGGTCCACAATCGGGAGGGGGGAGCTCCTACAATGAGCAGTTCTTC. As protein: CASGPQSGGGSSYNEQFF. The full variable domain, rest sourced from reference TRBV12-5 and TRBJ2-1, is DARVTQTPRHKVTEMGQEVTMRCQPILGHNTVFWYRQTMMQGLELLAYFRNRAPLDDSGMPKDRFSAEMPDATLATLKIQPSEPRDSAVYFCASGPQSGGGSSYNEQFFGPGTRLTVL.